A single sample is the source of the 30 T cell receptor beta chains below, sequenced in a study of long-term antiretroviral therapy in people with HIV. The assay used was immunoSEQ (version v3.0), run at survey level. This table comes from immunoSEQ multiplex PCR, and its TCRdb copy is limited to in-frame clones, with some not included. The sample consists of about 22,000 clones, 85% to 90% of them appearing once. The sample in question was unsorted PBMCs, obtained 1.8 years before starting antiretroviral therapy. These receptors originate from a woman aged 30 to 39 with HIV.

V usage is TRBV29-1 and J usage is TRBJ1-2, with D perhaps TRBD1 (5 bases). Germline lookup yields CDR1 SQVTM and CDR2 ANQGSEA. V lost 7 bases and J 0 bases, leaving 6 bases between the germline ends. The CDR3 extends over 11 amino acids. CDR3 sequence reads: CSDRTNYGYTF. The CDR3 DNA reads TGCAGCGACAGGACTAACTATGGCTACACCTTC.

V and J are TRBV6-5 and TRBJ1-2; TRBD1 is a possible D gene (5 bases). The ends were cut back, 5 bases at V and 4 bases at J, with 11 bases in the middle. The CDR3 runs 13 residues. Germline loops: CDR1 MNHEY, CDR2 SVGAGI. The CDR3 DNA reads TGTGCCAGCAGTGAACGGGGGATCTATGGCTACACCTTC. Protein: CASSERGIYGYTF.

This sequence joins TRBV27 and TRBJ2-7; TRBD2 might be the D (6 bases). The germline V gene has CDR1 MNHEY and CDR2 SMNVEV (reference sequence). The V and J ends lost 6 bases and 1 base respectively, with 19 bases between them. The CDR3 has 16 amino acids. The CDR3 DNA reads TGTGCCAGCAGCCACGCCTCCGGGGGTAGGTCCTACGAGCAGTACGTC. It encodes CASSHASGGRSYEQYV.

This clone was observed once. The V gene is TRBV4-2, the J gene TRBJ2-1, with TRBD2 identical over 10 bases. This CDR3 region has 18 residues. Germline loops: CDR1 LGHNA, CDR2 YNFKEQ. The junction had 15 bases not matched to a gene; V was cut back by 2 bases and J by 8 bases. CDR3 residues: CASSQFPQRGGPGDEQFF. CDR3 DNA: TGTGCCAGCAGCCAATTTCCCCAGCGGGGGGGCCCGGGCGATGAGCAGTTCTTC.

V and J are TRBV6-1 and TRBJ2-7; 7 bases agree with TRBD1. The germline V gene has CDR1 MNHNS and CDR2 SASEGT. The CDR3 is 13 residues long. V shed 7 bases, J shed 0 bases, and the junction held 3 bases outside the gene matches. The CDR3 DNA is TGTGCCAGCACTCGGGACAGCTCCTACGAGCAGTACTTC. It yields the protein CASTRDSSYEQYF.

This clone was picked up one time. The chain recombines TRBV2 with TRBJ1-4; possible D gene TRBD1, 6 bases. The ends were cut back, 6 bases at V and 5 bases at J, with 13 bases in the middle. Germline V gene sequence: CDR1 SNHLY, CDR2 FYNNEI. The CDR3 is 14 amino acids. CDR3 sequence reads: CASSPGHGNEKLFF. CDR3 nucleotide sequence: TGTGCCAGCAGCCCGGGACATGGGAATGAAAAACTGTTTTTT.

This clone was observed once. The chain couples TRBV18 to TRBJ1-4; no clear D. CDR1 and CDR2 from the germline V gene are KGHSH and LQKENI. This CDR3 is 16 amino acids long. V lost 4 bases to trimming and J lost 1 base, with 13 bases between them. CDR3 DNA: TGTGCCAGCTCACGCGGGCCCCCCGGAACTAATGAAAAACTGTTTTTT. This sequence encodes CASSRGPPGTNEKLFF.

The chain is built from TRBV5-4 and TRBJ1-2; D may be TRBD1 (5 bases). The CDR3 has 17 residues. V gave up 4 bases and J gave up 0 bases, with 19 bases separating them. From germline, CDR1 is SGHNT and CDR2 YYREEE (reference sequence). The CDR3 is CASSLRGGGLSNYGYTF. The CDR3 nucleotides read TGTGCCAGCAGCCTGCGGGGGGGAGGCTTATCTAACTATGGCTACACCTTC.

This chain connects TRBV5-6 to TRBJ1-1; D may be TRBD1 (6 bases). Germline values: CDR1 SGHDT, CDR2 YYEEEE. The CDR3 is made up of 13 amino acids. V was clipped by 4 bases and J by 5 bases, with 12 bases between them. Here the CDR3 reads CASSTTGVTEAFF. As DNA, the CDR3 is TGTGCCAGCAGCACGACAGGAGTGACTGAAGCTTTCTTT.

The rearrangement uses TRBV5-6 and TRBJ1-2, with D hard to call. The CDR3 has 14 amino acids. Germline CDR1 SGHDT, CDR2 YYEEEE. V was cut by 0 bases and J by 4 bases, with 10 bases left in between. CDR3 in DNA: TGTGCCAGCAGCTTGGGCGGATTAGGCTATGGCTACACCTTC. Its translation is CASSLGGLGYGYTF.

The chain joins TRBV7-9 to TRBJ2-4; 7 positions agree with TRBD1. Germline V lookup: CDR1 SEHNR, CDR2 FQNEAQ (reference sequence). V dropped 5 bases and J dropped 1; count of bases not matched to a gene: 2. The CDR3 has 14 residues. DNA of the CDR3: TGTGCCAGCAGCCCACAGGGGGCCAAAAACATTCAGTACTTC. This codes for CASSPQGAKNIQYF.

The rearrangement joins TRBV29-1 to TRBJ1-1; 7 positions match TRBD1. Germline CDR1 is SQVTM and CDR2 is ANQGSEA. The CDR3 sequence is 12 residues long. With V trimmed by 4 bases and J by 3 bases, 2 bases remained unmatched. CDR3 protein: CSVGQGHTEAFF. DNA for the CDR3: TGCAGCGTTGGACAGGGCCACACTGAAGCTTTCTTT.

The DNA of the CDR3 is TGTGCCAGCAGCCCAGGGACAGGGGGTACTGAAGCTTTCTTT. This translates into CASSPGTGGTEAFF. The gene calls are TRBV6-5 and TRBJ1-1; 11 nucleotides line up with TRBD1. The ends lost 6 bases at V and 5 bases at J; junction bases unmatched: 5. This CDR3 contains 14 residues. Germline-derived CDR1 and CDR2 are MNHEY and SVGAGI.

CDR3 in amino acids: CASSTGQPNSPLHF. The CDR3 region has the DNA TGTGCCAGCAGCACCGGACAGCCGAATTCACCCCTCCACTTT. This chain joins TRBV11-2 and TRBJ1-6; TRBD1 might be the D (6 bases). V shed 5 bases and J shed 7 bases, with 12 bases lying between them. CDR3 length: 14 amino acids. Germline V gives CDR1 SGHAT, CDR2 FQNNGV. The full variable domain, completed using reference TRBV11-2 and TRBJ1-6, is EAGVAQSPRYKIIEKRQSVAFWCNPISGHATLYWYQQILGQGPKLLIQFQNNGVVDDSQLPKDRFSAERLKGVDSTLKIQPAKLEDSAVYLCASSTGQPNSPLHFGNGTRLTVT.

The V call is TRBV18, the J call TRBJ1-2, with D possibly matching TRBD1 (5 bases). The CDR3 is 17 amino acids. The germline gives CDR1 KGHSH, CDR2 LQKENI. V lost 1 base to trimming and J lost 0 bases, with 15 bases between them. CDR3 in DNA: TGTGCCAGCTCACCACTAGTTGGGGGTTTAGCTAACTATGGCTACACCTTC. Translating it yields CASSPLVGGLANYGYTF.

This chain uses TRBV6-6 with TRBJ1-4; 9 bases align to TRBD1. Germline lookup yields CDR1 MNHNY and CDR2 SVGAGI (reference sequence). With V trimmed by 2 bases and J by 8 bases, 9 bases remained unmatched. The CDR3 is 16 amino acids. CDR3 sequence: CASSYRQQGAGEKLFF. For the CDR3, the DNA is TGTGCCAGCAGTTACCGGCAACAGGGGGCAGGAGAAAAACTGTTTTTT.

The rearrangement links TRBV11-3 to TRBJ2-7; the match to TRBD2 covers 9 bases. V lost 2 bases and J lost 7; bases outside the gene matches: 6. The length of the CDR3 is 14 residues. Germline assignment: CDR1 SGHNT and CDR2 YENEEA. In DNA form, the CDR3 reads TGTGCCAGCAGCTTATCCGGACTAGCGATTGAGCAGTACGTC. It yields the protein CASSLSGLAIEQYV.

The V call is TRBV4-1, the J call TRBJ2-7; the D gene is possibly TRBD1 (7 bases). Germline CDR1 is MGHRA and CDR2 is YSYEKL. The V gene lost 5 bases and the J gene lost 2 bases, with 16 bases spanning the gap. CDR3 length: 15 amino acids. The CDR3 bases are TGCGCCAGCAGCTTCCGACAGGGAGGTACCTACGAGCAGTACGTC. It codes for CASSFRQGGTYEQYV.

V gene TRBV9 combines with J gene TRBJ1-2; 9 nucleotides match TRBD1. After removal of 4 bases from V and 0 bases from J, the junction contained 7 bases not matched to a gene. There are 16 residues in the CDR3. CDR1 and CDR2 (germline): SGDLS, YYNGEE. The CDR3 DNA is TGTGCCAGCAGCTGGGGACAGGGCAAAGCTAACTATGGCTACACCTTC. It yields the protein CASSWGQGKANYGYTF. The entire variable domain, with the rest obtained from reference TRBV9 and TRBJ1-2, is as follows: DSGVTQTPKHLITATGQRVTLRCSPRSGDLSVYWYQQSLDQGLQFLIQYYNGEERAKGNILERFSAQQFPDLHSELNLSSLELGDSALYFCASSWGQGKANYGYTFGSGTRLTVV.

The chain uses TRBV4-1 and TRBJ2-1; 10 bases fit TRBD1. V shed 4 bases and J 6 bases; nucleotides not matched to a gene: 9. The germline gives CDR1 MGHRA, CDR2 YSYEKL. The CDR3 runs 16 residues. CDR3 sequence (DNA): TGCGCCAGCAGCCGACCGACAGGGGGCGCAGGCAATGAGCAGTTCTTC. Residues: CASSRPTGGAGNEQFF.

This sequence joins TRBV21-1 and TRBJ1-2; the D call of TRBD1 is as the table states it, not checked on the DNA. TRBV21-1 is a pseudogene segment. The CDR3 runs to 14 residues. The CDR3 DNA reads as TGTGCCAGCAGCAAAAAGGGGGCGCGGGGTGGCTACACCTTC. This codes for CASSKKGARGGYTF.

In its sample, this clone was seen once. V and J are TRBV7-2 and TRBJ2-2; the match to TRBD1 covers 7 bases. CDR1 is SGHTA and CDR2 is FQGNSA in the germline V gene. V was pared by 8 bases and J by 6 bases, with 9 bases of the junction left unmatched. The CDR3 consists of 14 residues. DNA of the CDR3: TGTGCCAGCTCAGGACAGGTCGTCTCCGGGGAGCTGTTTTTT. This codes for CASSGQVVSGELFF.

V is TRBV20-1 and J is TRBJ2-5, with D hard to call. Deletions cut 4 bases from V and 1 base from J, with 4 bases between. The CDR3 runs 11 residues. Germline values: CDR1 DFQATT, CDR2 SNEGSKA (reference sequence). CDR3 sequence reads: CSATFQETQYF. CDR3 nucleotide sequence: TGCAGTGCTACGTTCCAAGAGACCCAGTACTTC.

The chain is built from TRBV9 and TRBJ2-5; no clear D. The length of the CDR3 is 14 residues. The ends were cut back, 1 base at V and 0 bases at J, with 7 bases in the middle. Per germline, CDR1 SGDLS and CDR2 YYNGEE. The CDR3 here is CASSVSVYQETQYF. The DNA for the CDR3 is TGTGCCAGCAGCGTATCAGTGTACCAAGAGACCCAGTACTTC.

V usage is TRBV11-2 and J usage is TRBJ1-1; 7 positions match TRBD1. The CDR3 extends over 15 amino acids. The germline gives CDR1 SGHAT, CDR2 FQNNGV. With 7 bases clipped from V and 3 bases from J, the junction kept 11 bases outside the gene matches. As DNA, the CDR3 is TGTGCCAGCAAAGGGGGCGCAGGAAGGGACACTGAAGCTTTCTTT. Protein: CASKGGAGRDTEAFF.

This chain uses TRBV2 with TRBJ1-5, with D possibly matching TRBD1 (5 bases). This CDR3 has 14 amino acids. Germline values: CDR1 SNHLY, CDR2 FYNNEI. The V end was cut by 6 bases, the J end by 11 bases, with 20 bases between. The chain's CDR3 is CASSENQGSGAQHF. The CDR3 bases are TGTGCCAGCAGCGAAAATCAGGGATCCGGGGCCCAGCATTTT.

The V gene is TRBV5-1, the J gene TRBJ2-3; no firm D call. There are 16 residues in the CDR3. CDR1 and CDR2 from the germline V gene are SGHRS and YFSETQ. Trimming shortened V by 1 base and J by 0 bases, and 12 bases separated the two germline ends. The CDR3 here is CASSLSASRSTDTQYF. The CDR3, as DNA: TGCGCCAGCAGCTTGAGTGCGAGCCGTAGCACAGATACGCAGTATTTT.

The rearrangement joins TRBV10-1 to TRBJ1-5; TRBD1 aligns across 8 bases. The trim removed 8 bases at V and 0 bases at J, leaving 9 bases unmatched. The CDR3 covers 16 residues. Per the germline V gene, CDR1 is WNHNN and CDR2 is SYGVQD (reference sequence). The CDR3 DNA reads as TGCGCCAGCCTATCCGGGACAGGTAATAGCAATCAGCCCCAGCATTTT. It encodes CASLSGTGNSNQPQHF.

V gene TRBV7-9 combines with J gene TRBJ2-5; a weak D match, TRBD2 (5 bases). V lost 1 base and J lost 5, with 14 bases in between. CDR1 and CDR2 from the germline V gene are SEHNR and FQNEAQ (reference sequence). The CDR3 is 15 residues long. For the CDR3, the DNA is TGTGCCAGCAGCTTAGATTACGGGGAAGAGGAGACCCAGTACTTC. Its translation: CASSLDYGEEETQYF.

The genes are TRBV9 and TRBJ1-3; possibly TRBD1 for D (5 bases). CDR3 length equals 17 residues. Germline CDR1 and CDR2: SGDLS and YYNGEE. Trimming pared 0 bases from V and 0 bases from J, leaving 13 bases between. CDR3 DNA: TGTGCCAGCAGCGTAGGGGGACGGCCGAACTCTGGAAACACCATATATTTT. Its translation: CASSVGGRPNSGNTIYF. The entire variable domain, with the rest obtained from reference TRBV9 and TRBJ1-3, is as follows: DSGVTQTPKHLITATGQRVTLRCSPRSGDLSVYWYQQSLDQGLQFLIQYYNGEERAKGNILERFSAQQFPDLHSELNLSSLELGDSALYFCASSVGGRPNSGNTIYFGEGSWLTVV.